This is a list of T cell receptor beta chains from one sample in a study of blood T cell repertoires in COVID-19. Here immunoSEQ multiplex PCR was the method, and the copy in TCRdb shows in-frame clones only, minus some. Found here are 40,000 to 50,000 clones, about 88% of them singletons; the top ten hold 3% to 3.5%. The source material was PBMCs or T cells enriched from blood (not recorded which). These receptors were collected from a woman between 45 and 60 years old who had recovered from COVID-19. The CDR3 runs from the conserved cysteine through the conserved F or W. D genes are given only for firm matches. Clone size is stated in some rows and not others, as once, few, many or a class when expanded.

v_call: TRBV25-1
j_call: TRBJ2-5
clone_size: .
d_call: .
cdr3_nt: TGTGCCAGCAGTGAATTGGAGGGGCGTCGGGAGACCCAGTACTTC
cdr3_aa: CASSELEGRRETQYF

v_call: TRBV19
j_call: TRBJ2-3
clone_size: .
d_call: .
cdr3_nt: TGTGCCAGTAGTGAATATAGCGTGGGCACAGATACGCAGTATTTT
cdr3_aa: CASSEYSVGTDTQYF

v_call: TRBV27
j_call: TRBJ2-1
clone_size: .
d_call: TRBD2
cdr3_nt: TGTGCCAGCAGTCCTCGGACTAGCACCTACAATGAGCAGTTCTTC
cdr3_aa: CASSPRTSTYNEQFF

v_call: TRBV9
j_call: TRBJ1-4
clone_size: .
d_call: .
cdr3_nt: TGTGCCAGCAGTCCAGGGGACGAAAAACTGTTTTTT
cdr3_aa: CASSPGDEKLFF

v_call: TRBV11-2
j_call: TRBJ1-6
clone_size: .
d_call: .
cdr3_nt: TGTGCCAGCAGCCTGTTAGGGGTGAATTCACCCCTCCACTTT
cdr3_aa: CASSLLGVNSPLHF

v_call: TRBV29-1
j_call: TRBJ2-5
clone_size: once
d_call: .
cdr3_nt: TGCAGCGTTGACGGTCAGGAAGAGACCCAGTACTTC
cdr3_aa: CSVDGQEETQYF

v_call: TRBV5-1
j_call: TRBJ2-3
clone_size: .
d_call: .
cdr3_nt: TGCGCCAGCAGCTTATTACAGGGTCGTCAAGATACGCAGTATTTT
cdr3_aa: CASSLLQGRQDTQYF

v_call: TRBV19
j_call: TRBJ2-1
clone_size: .
d_call: .
cdr3_nt: TGTGCCAGTAGCTGGTTAGGCAGGGACAATGAGCAGTTCTTC
cdr3_aa: CASSWLGRDNEQFF

v_call: TRBV7-9
j_call: TRBJ1-4
clone_size: .
d_call: TRBD1
cdr3_nt: TGTGCCAGCAGCCCGGGACAGGGCGGTTTGGAAAAACTGTTTTTT
cdr3_aa: CASSPGQGGLEKLFF

v_call: TRBV7-9
j_call: TRBJ1-4
clone_size: once
d_call: TRBD1
cdr3_nt: TGTGCCAGCAGCCCGGGACAGGGATTGGCAACTAATGAAAAACTGTTTTTT
cdr3_aa: CASSPGQGLATNEKLFF